These T cell receptor beta chains were read from a single sample in a study of cytomegalovirus exposure and HLA in healthy donors. Measured with immunoSEQ multiplex PCR; TCRdb has only the in-frame clones, and not every one. The sample consists of about 170,000 clones, roughly 90% of them appearing once. The sequenced sample was PBMCs. These receptors were collected from a woman aged 30 to 39 in good health and CMV-seronegative. Both conserved end residues are part of each CDR3. The listing skips clone size in some rows; elsewhere it reads once, few, many or a size class.

abundance | v_gene | CDR3aa
NA | TRBV16 | CASSGGGGETQYF
NA | TRBV15 | CATSREDRDLETQYF
NA | TRBV5-6 | CASSLVQGVGTEAFF
NA | TRBV5-6 | CASSLQGRASTEAFF
NA | TRBV9 | CASSVGGVADTQYF
NA | TRBV9 | CASSVDPAGYNEQFF
NA | TRBV2 | CASSGLASGELFF
NA | TRBV11-3 | CASSLAADRAPGRREQYF
NA | TRBV6-5 | CASSPPGREAFF
NA | TRBV27 | CASSLLHRGPYYEQYF
few | TRBV19 | CASSMRAAKNIQYF
NA | TRBV27 | CASSFIGRASKEQFF
NA | TRBV29-1 | CSVDSSYGYTF
NA | TRBV6-6 | CASTPYRGSLGYTF
once | TRBV6-1 | CASRGSRQGRDTQYF
NA | TRBV7-2 | CASSTRLVNEQFF
NA | TRBV11-2 | CASSRDWTGIDTQYF
NA | TRBV7-9 | CASSLERETGELFF
NA | TRBV13 | CASSPKRSSYNEQFF
NA | TRBV10-3 | CAIRPGLAVSAHNEQFF
NA | TRBV19 | CASSIETSEQYF
NA | TRBV13 | CASSSRGLGSGTQYF
NA | TRBV7-8 | CASSLGESSYNEQFF
once | TRBV5-1 | CASSLSPIAGEAYEQYF
NA | TRBV28 | CASSFTSGYEGQYF
NA | TRBV29-1 | CSVGAGGLYNEQFF
NA | TRBV7-6 | CASSELGLAHEQYF
NA | TRBV7-2 | CASSSVLFQPQHF
NA | TRBV4-3 | CASSLIQGTYNEQFF
NA | TRBV5-1 | CASSLGSAGKETQYF
NA | TRBV27 | CASSYSDSFYGYTF
NA | TRBV6-5 | CASKGFSTDTQYF
few | TRBV6-5 | CASSYAGVNTQYF
NA | TRBV30 | CAWTEGGRRHNSPLHF
once | TRBV4-1 | CASSQELAGGYEQYF
NA | TRBV4-3 | CASSLGTGKLFF
NA | TRBV5-3 | CARSSRQPERAPHYEQYF
NA | TRBV15 | CATSRRVGPEKLFF
NA | TRBV18 | CASSPKGYDEQFF
NA | TRBV5-8 | CASSSPRDSGEKLFF